This passage covers 10 T cell receptor beta chains from one sample sequenced in a study of blood T cells in healthy people across ages (dated by TCRdb to the mid-2010s). Receptors were amplified or captured by 5' RACE. The sample was run on an Illumina HiSeq 2500. A second PCR of roughly 6 to 11 cycles was run with a J-beta primer mix and a sample-barcoded 5' primer. TCRdb cleaned the public reads at Q25 with fastp, built clones with MiXCR and kept in-frame beta chains. Entries are consolidated by CDR3 protein sequence, retaining the most common genes and DNA. In this sample the table shows approximately 770,000 distinct CDR3 sequences, about 62% of which occur a single time. The ten largest clones capture 22% of the sample. Sequenced sample: blood. The source of these receptors is a man aged 25-40 years in good health.

The chain has TRBV29-1 and TRBJ2-4; D not certain. The J call may be wrong; the DNA end is better matched by TRBJ2-7. CDR1 and CDR2 (germline): SQVTM, ANQGSEA. This CDR3 has 13 residues. The CDR3 loop is CSVESPERYEQYF. The CDR3 DNA reads as TGCAGCGTTGAGAGCCCAGAACGATACGAGCAGTACTTC.

This sequence joins TRBV28 and TRBJ2-7; D is uncertain. This CDR3 comprises 14 residues. Germline V gene lookup returns CDR1 MDHEN and CDR2 SYDVKM. Trimming cost V 7 bases and J 3 bases, with 16 bases left between them. The CDR3, as DNA: TGTGCCAGCAAAGGGCCACGGACGGACTACGAGCAGTACTTC. Its translation: CASKGPRTDYEQYF.

This chain uses TRBV18 with TRBJ2-6; possible D gene TRBD2, 5 bases. This CDR3 region has 19 residues. Germline CDR1 is KGHSH and CDR2 is LQKENI. V lost 5 bases and J lost 0, with 20 bases in between. The CDR3 loop reads CASSTLAPAYHSGANVLTF. The CDR3 DNA sequence: TGTGCCAGCTCAACCTTAGCGCCCGCCTACCACTCTGGGGCCAACGTCCTGACTTTC.

The chain links TRBV3-1 to TRBJ2-2; TRBD1 matches 8 bases. CDR1 and CDR2 from the germline V gene are LGHDT and YNNKEL (reference sequence). The V segment lost 0 bases and the J segment 4 bases; nucleotides outside the gene matches: 4. The CDR3 is 16 amino acids. CDR3 nucleotide sequence: TGTGCCAGCAGCCAAGATCCCGACAGGGGCACCGGGGAGCTGTTTTTT. This encodes CASSQDPDRGTGELFF.

The chain has TRBV30 and TRBJ2-5; 8 nucleotides agree with TRBD1. Germline values: CDR1 GTSNPN, CDR2 SVGIG (reference sequence). After removal of 5 bases from V and 10 bases from J, the junction contained 9 bases not matched to a gene. The CDR3 length is 12 residues. CDR3 sequence: CAWETTGVIQYF. CDR3 DNA: TGTGCCTGGGAAACGACAGGGGTTATCCAGTACTTC.

The V call is TRBV20-1, the J call TRBJ1-1; D gene uncertain. Germline V CDR1 and CDR2: DFQATT, SNEGSKA (reference sequence). The germline V and J ends were trimmed by 6 bases and 8 bases, with 13 bases remaining between them. The CDR3 has 11 residues. DNA of the CDR3: TGCAGTGCCCGGAGAAGTTTGGAAGCTTTCTTT. Protein: CSARRSLEAFF.

The J gene is TRBJ2-5, the V gene TRBV28; TRBD1 aligns across 9 bases. The better agreement between TRBJ2-7 and the DNA end casts doubt on the J call. CDR3 length: 15 residues. Germline V lookup: CDR1 MDHEN, CDR2 SYDVKM. The CDR3 coding sequence is TGTGCCAGCAGTCCCCCGGGACAGGGAATCTACGAGCAGTACTTC. Its translation: CASSPPGQGIYEQYF.

The chain carries TRBV10-3 and TRBJ2-7; unclear D gene. CDR3 size: 12 residues. The germline V gene encodes CDR1 ENHRY and CDR2 SYGVKD. V was trimmed by 0 bases and J by 5 bases, leaving 5 bases between them. The CDR3 DNA reads TGTGCCATCAGTGAGTCGGATCACGAGCAGTACTTC. It yields the protein CAISESDHEQYF.

The V call is TRBV12-3 or TRBV12-4, the J call TRBJ1-4, with 10 bases aligning to TRBD1. With 8 bases clipped from V and 11 bases from J, the junction kept 17 bases outside the gene matches. The CDR3 covers 16 residues. CDR3 in amino acids: CASVPAAGTGESKLFF. The DNA for the CDR3 is TGTGCCAGCGTACCTGCGGCCGGGACAGGGGAATCCAAACTGTTTTTT.

This clonotype showed up just a few times. The chain couples TRBV20-1 to TRBJ2-5, with a tentative D call TRBD2 (5 bases). Germline V gives CDR1 DFQATT, CDR2 SNEGSKA (reference sequence). Between the trimmed V and J ends, which lost 8 bases and 4 bases, there was a span of 11 bases. The CDR3 has 11 amino acids. The CDR3, as DNA: TGCAGTTTCATGGGGAGAGAGACCCAGTACTTC. Its translation: CSFMGRETQYF.